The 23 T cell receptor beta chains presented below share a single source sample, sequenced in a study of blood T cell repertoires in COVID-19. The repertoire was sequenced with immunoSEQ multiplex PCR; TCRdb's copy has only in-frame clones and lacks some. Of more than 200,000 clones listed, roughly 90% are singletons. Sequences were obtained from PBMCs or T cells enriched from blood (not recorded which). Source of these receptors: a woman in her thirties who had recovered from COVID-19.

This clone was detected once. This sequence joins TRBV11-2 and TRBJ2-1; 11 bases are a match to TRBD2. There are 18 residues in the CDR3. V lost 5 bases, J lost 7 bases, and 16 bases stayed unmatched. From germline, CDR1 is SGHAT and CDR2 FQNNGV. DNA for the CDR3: TGTGCCAGCAGCGCGGGACTAGCGGTCAAGACGGGGGAAAATGAGCAGTTCTTC. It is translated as CASSAGLAVKTGENEQFF.

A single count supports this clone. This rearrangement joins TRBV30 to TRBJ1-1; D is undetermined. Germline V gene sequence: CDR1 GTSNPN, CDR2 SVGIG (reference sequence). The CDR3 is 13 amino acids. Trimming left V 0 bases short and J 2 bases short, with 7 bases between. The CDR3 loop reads CAWSVQINTEAFF. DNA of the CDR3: TGTGCCTGGAGTGTACAAATCAACACTGAAGCTTTCTTT.

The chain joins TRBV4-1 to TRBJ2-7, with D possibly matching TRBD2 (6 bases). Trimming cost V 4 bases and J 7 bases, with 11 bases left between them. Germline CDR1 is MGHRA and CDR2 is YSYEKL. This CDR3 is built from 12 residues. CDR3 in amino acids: CASSRRAGEQYF. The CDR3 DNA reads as TGCGCCAGCAGCCGACGGGCGGGGGAGCAGTACTTC.

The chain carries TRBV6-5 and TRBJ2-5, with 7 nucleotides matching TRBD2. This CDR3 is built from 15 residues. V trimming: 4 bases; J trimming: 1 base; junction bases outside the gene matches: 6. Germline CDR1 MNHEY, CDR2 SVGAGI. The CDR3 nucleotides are TGTGCCAGCAGTTCTTCTCTAGCGGCCCAAGAGACCCAGTACTTC. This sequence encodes CASSSSLAAQETQYF.

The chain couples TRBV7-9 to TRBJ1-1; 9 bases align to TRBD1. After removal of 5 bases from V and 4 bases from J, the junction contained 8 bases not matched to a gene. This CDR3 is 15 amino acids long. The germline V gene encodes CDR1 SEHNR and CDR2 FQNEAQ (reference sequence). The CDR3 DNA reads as TGTGCCAGCAGCCCCCTGGGACAGGGCCGCACTGAAGCTTTCTTT. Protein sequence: CASSPLGQGRTEAFF.

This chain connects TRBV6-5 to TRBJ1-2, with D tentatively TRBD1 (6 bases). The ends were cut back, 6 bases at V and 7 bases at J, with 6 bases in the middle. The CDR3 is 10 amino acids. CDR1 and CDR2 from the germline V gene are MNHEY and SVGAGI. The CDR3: CASRGAGYTF. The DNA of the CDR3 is TGTGCCAGCAGGGGGGCTGGCTACACCTTC.

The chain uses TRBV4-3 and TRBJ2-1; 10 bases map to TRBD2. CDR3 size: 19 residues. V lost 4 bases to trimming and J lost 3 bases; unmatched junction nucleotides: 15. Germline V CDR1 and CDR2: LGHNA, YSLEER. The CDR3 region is CASSLRASGSSPYYNEQFF. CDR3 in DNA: TGCGCCAGCAGCCTCCGCGCTAGCGGGAGTTCCCCCTACTACAATGAGCAGTTCTTC.

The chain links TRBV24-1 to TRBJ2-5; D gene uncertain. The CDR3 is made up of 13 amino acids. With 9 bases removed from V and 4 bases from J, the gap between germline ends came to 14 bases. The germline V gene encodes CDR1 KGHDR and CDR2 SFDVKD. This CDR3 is CATEDFVGETQYF. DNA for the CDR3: TGTGCCACCGAGGATTTCGTGGGAGAGACCCAGTACTTC.

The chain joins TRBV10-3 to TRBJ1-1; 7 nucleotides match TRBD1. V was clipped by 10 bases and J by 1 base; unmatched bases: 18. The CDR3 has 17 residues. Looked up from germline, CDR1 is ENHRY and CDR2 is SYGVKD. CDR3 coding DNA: TGTGCCACCTCGGTGGGGGTTTCGACAGGGAAGAACACTGAAGCTTTCTTT. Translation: CATSVGVSTGKNTEAFF.

CDR3 bases: TGTGCCAGCAGCTTTACGGACAGGGGGCTTCACGAGCAGTACTTC. It is translated as CASSFTDRGLHEQYF. The chain joins TRBV7-6 to TRBJ2-7, with 11 bases that match TRBD1. This CDR3 spans 15 amino acids. Unmatched junction bases numbered 6, after V lost 3 bases and J lost 5 bases. Germline CDR1 reads SGHVS; CDR2 reads FNYEAQ.

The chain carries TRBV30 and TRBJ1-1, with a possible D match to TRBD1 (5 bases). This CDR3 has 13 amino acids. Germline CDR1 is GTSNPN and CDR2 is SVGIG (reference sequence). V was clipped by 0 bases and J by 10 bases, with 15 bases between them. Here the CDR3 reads CAWSVSRAKGAFF. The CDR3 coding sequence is TGTGCCTGGAGTGTAAGCAGGGCGAAGGGAGCTTTCTTT.

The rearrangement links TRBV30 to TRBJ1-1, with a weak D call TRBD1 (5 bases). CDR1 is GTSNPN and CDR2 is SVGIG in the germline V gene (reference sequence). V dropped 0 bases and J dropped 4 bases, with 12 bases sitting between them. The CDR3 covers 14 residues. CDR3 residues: CAWSVDSPSTEAFF. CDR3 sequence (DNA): TGTGCCTGGAGTGTCGACAGTCCCAGCACTGAAGCTTTCTTT.

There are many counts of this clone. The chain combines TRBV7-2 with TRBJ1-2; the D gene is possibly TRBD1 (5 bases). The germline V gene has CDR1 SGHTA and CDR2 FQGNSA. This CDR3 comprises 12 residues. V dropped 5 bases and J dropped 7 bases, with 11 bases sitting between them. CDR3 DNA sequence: TGTGCCAGCAGCATCCAGGGACTTGGCTACACCTTC. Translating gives CASSIQGLGYTF. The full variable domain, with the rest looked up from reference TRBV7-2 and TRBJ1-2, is GAGVSQSPSNKVTEKGKDVELRCDPISGHTALYWYRQSLGQGLEFLIYFQGNSAPDKSGLPSDRFSAERTGGSVSTLTIQRTQQEDSAVYLCASSIQGLGYTFGSGTRLTVV.

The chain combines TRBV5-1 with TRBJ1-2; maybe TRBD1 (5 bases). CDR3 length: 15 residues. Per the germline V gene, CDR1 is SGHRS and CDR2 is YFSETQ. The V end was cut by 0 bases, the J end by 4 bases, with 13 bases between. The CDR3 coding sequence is TGCGCCAGCAGCTTGGATACCCGGGGGGGCTATGGCTACACCTTC. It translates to CASSLDTRGGYGYTF.

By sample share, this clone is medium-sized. CDR3 sequence: CASSPTASYEQYF. CDR3 DNA sequence: TGTGCCAGCTCACCGACAGCTTCCTACGAGCAGTACTTC. J is TRBJ2-7 and V is TRBV18; a weak D match, TRBD1 (5 bases). The CDR3 has 13 residues. In germline, CDR1 is KGHSH, CDR2 LQKENI. V lost 3 bases and J lost 1, with 7 bases in between. Full variable domain (remainder filled in from reference TRBV18 and TRBJ2-7): NAGVMQNPRHLVRRRGQEARLRCSPMKGHSHVYWYRQLPEEGLKFMVYLQKENIIDESGMPKERFSAEFPKEGPSILRIQQVVRGDSAAYFCASSPTASYEQYFGPGTRLTVT.

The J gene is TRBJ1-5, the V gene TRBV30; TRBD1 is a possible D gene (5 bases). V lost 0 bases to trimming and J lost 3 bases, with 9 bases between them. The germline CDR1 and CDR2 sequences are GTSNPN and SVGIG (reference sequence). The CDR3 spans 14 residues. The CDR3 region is CAWSVGGNNQPQHF. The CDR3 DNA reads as TGTGCCTGGAGTGTTGGGGGGAACAATCAGCCCCAGCATTTT.

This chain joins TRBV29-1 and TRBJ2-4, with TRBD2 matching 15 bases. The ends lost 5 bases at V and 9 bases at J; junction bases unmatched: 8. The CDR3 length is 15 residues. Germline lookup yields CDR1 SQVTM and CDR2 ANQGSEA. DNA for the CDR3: TGCAGCGTTTCTTGGACTAGCGGGAGGGCCACCATTCAGTACTTC. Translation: CSVSWTSGRATIQYF.

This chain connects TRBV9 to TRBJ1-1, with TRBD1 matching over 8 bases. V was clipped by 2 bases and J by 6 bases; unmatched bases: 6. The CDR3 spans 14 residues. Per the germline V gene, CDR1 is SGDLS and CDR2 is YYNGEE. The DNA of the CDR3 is TGTGCCAGCAGCGTTTCAGGGGGCTTGGCTGAAGCTTTCTTT. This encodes CASSVSGGLAEAFF.

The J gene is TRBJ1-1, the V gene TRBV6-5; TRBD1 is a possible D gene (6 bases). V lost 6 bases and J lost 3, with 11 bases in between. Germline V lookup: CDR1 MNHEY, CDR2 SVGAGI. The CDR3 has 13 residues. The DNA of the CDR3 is TGTGCCAGCAGACAGGGTCCGCACACTGAAGCTTTCTTT. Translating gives CASRQGPHTEAFF.

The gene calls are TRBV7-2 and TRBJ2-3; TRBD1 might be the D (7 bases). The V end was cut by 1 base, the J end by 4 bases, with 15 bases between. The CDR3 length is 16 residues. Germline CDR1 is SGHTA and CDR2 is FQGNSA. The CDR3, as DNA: TGTGCCAGCAGCTTAGGGAACAGGGGAGGTTCAGATACGCAGTATTTT. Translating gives CASSLGNRGGSDTQYF.

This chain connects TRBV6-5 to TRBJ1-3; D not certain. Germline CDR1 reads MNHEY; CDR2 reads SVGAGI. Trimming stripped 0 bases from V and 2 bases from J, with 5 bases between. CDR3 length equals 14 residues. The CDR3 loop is CASSYSPAGNTIYF. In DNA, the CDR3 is TGTGCCAGCAGTTACTCACCGGCTGGAAACACCATATATTTT.

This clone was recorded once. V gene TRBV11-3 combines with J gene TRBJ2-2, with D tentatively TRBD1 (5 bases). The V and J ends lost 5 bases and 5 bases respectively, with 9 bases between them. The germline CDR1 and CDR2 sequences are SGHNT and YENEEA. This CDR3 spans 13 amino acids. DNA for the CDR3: TGTGCCAGCAGCGGCAGGGCGACCGGGGAGCTGTTTTTT. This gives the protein CASSGRATGELFF. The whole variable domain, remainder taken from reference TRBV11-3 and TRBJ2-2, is EAGVVQSPRYKIIEKKQPVAFWCNPISGHNTLYWYLQNLGQGPELLIRYENEEAVDDSQLPKDRFSAERLKGVDSTLKIQPAELGDSAVYLCASSGRATGELFFGEGSRLTVL.

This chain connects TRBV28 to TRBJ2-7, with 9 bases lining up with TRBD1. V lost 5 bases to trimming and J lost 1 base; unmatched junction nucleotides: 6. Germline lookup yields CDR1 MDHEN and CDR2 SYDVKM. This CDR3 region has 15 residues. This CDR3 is CASSPPGQGSYEQYF. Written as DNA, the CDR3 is TGTGCCAGCAGTCCCCCGGGACAGGGATCCTACGAGCAGTACTTC.